This entry is about one T cell receptor (beta chain). The antigen remains unidentified. Treatment described: around 19 received Ad26.COV2.S at low or high dose, single or two shots; a few received placebo; per-sample allocation not given. On day 63 after the first injection, vaccine and placebo recipients gave samples. The individual, an adult aged 18-55 years, was a donor in Boston. This sample was included in a study of Ad26.COV2.S vaccination and SARS-CoV-2 variants. Study in general: The donor belonged to the COV1001 Ad26.COV2.S trial arm. Intramuscular Ad26.COV2.S at 5x10^10 or 1x10^11 viral particles. Whole-study results and caveats: CD8+ and CD4+ T cells specific for spike reportedly responded with substantial breadth after vaccination.

Method: immunoSEQ multiplex PCR; TCRdb's copy keeps in-frame clones and lacks some. The sample contains about 350,000 clones, around 88% of which appear only once. Trimming left V 6 bases short and J 10 bases short, with 16 bases between. Germline V lookup: CDR1 MDHEN, CDR2 SYDVKM. CDR3 size: 14 residues. The sample in question was peripheral blood, obtained in a trial of Ad26.COV2.S vaccine versus placebo. The clonotype originates from a person between 18 and 60 years old who received the Ad26.COV2.S COVID-19 vaccine or a placebo. The chain joins TRBV28 to TRBJ1-6; D may be TRBD1 (6 bases). DNA of the CDR3: TGTGCCAGCAGGGCGGGAAACAGGGTCTCACCCCTCCACTTT. Its protein is CASRAGNRVSPLHF.